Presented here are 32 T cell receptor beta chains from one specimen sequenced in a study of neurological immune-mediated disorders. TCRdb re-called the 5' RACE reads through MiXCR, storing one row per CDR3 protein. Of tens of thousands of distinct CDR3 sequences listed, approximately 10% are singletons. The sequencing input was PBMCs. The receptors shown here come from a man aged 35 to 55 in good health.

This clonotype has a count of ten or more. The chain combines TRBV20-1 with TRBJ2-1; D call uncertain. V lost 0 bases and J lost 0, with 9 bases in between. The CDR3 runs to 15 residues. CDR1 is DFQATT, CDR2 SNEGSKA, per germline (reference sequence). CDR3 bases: TGCAGTGCTAGAGATACGGACCGCTCCTACAATGAGCAGTTCTTC. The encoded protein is CSARDTDRSYNEQFF.

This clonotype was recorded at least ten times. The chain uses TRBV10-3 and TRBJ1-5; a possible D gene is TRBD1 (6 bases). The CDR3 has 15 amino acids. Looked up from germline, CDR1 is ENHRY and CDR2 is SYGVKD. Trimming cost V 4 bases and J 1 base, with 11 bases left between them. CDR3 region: CAISGAGESNQPQHF. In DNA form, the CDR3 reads TGTGCCATCAGTGGGGCAGGGGAGAGCAATCAGCCCCAGCATTTT.

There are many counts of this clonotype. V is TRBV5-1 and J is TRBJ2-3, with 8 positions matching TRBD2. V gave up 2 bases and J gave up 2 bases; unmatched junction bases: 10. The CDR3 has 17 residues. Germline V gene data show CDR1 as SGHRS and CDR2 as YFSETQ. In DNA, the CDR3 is TGCGCCAGCAGCTTAGGGTCTAGCGGGCGCTACACAGATACGCAGTATTTT. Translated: CASSLGSSGRYTDTQYF.

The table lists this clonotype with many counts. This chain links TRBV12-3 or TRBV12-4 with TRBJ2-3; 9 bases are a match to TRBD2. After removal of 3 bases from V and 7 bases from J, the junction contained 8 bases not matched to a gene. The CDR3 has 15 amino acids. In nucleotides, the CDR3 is TGTGCCAGCAGTTTCCCCCTAGCGGGATTGTATACGCAGTATTTT. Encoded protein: CASSFPLAGLYTQYF.

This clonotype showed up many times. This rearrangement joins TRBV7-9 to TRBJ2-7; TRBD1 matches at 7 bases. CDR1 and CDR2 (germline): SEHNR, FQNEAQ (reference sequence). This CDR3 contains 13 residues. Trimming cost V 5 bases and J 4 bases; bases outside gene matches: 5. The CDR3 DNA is TGTGCCAGCAGCCCCCGACAGGGTTACGAGCAGTACTTC. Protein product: CASSPRQGYEQYF.

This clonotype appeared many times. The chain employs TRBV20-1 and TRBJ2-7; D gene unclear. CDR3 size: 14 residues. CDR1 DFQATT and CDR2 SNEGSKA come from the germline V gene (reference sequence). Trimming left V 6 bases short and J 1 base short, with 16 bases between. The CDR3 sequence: CSAPRGVGSYEQYF. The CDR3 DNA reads TGCAGTGCCCCCCGAGGCGTAGGATCCTACGAGCAGTACTTC.

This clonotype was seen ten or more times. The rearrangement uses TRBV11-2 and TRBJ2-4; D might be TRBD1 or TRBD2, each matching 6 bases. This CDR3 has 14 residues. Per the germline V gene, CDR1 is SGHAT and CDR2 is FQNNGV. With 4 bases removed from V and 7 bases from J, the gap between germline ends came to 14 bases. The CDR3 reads CASSWAGGGNIQYF. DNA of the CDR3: TGTGCCAGCAGCTGGGCCGGGGGCGGGAACATTCAGTACTTC.

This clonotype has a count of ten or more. This chain's CDR3 is CASSQGLQVTTYEQYF. The DNA for the CDR3 is TGTGCCAGCAGCCAAGGGTTGCAGGTTACGACCTACGAGCAGTACTTC. The chain links TRBV3-1 to TRBJ2-7; D is ambiguous. There are 16 residues in the CDR3. The V end lost 1 base, the J end lost 2 bases, and 15 bases lay between the germline ends. The germline gives CDR1 LGHDT, CDR2 YNNKEL (reference sequence).

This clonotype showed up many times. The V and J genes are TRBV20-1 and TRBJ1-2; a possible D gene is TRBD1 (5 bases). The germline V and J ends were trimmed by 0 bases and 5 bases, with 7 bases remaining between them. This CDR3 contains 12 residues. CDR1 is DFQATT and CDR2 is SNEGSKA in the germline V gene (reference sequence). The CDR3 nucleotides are TGCAGTGCTAGAGATCAGGGTTATGGCTACACCTTC. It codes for CSARDQGYGYTF.

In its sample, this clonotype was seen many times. CDR3 DNA: TGTGCCAGCAGGGTCCAAGGGGGCGCGAACTATGGCTACACCTTC. Its translation: CASRVQGGANYGYTF. The chain links TRBV28 to TRBJ1-2, with TRBD1 matching 7 bases. The germline V gene has CDR1 MDHEN and CDR2 SYDVKM. The V and J ends lost 6 bases and 2 bases, in that order; junction bases with no gene match: 9. CDR3 size: 15 residues.

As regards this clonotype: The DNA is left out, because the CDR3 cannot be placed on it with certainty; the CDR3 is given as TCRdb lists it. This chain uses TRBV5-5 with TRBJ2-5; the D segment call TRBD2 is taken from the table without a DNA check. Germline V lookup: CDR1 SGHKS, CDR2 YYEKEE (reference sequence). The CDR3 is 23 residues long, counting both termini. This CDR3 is CASSFYICSARALAGGSKETQYF.

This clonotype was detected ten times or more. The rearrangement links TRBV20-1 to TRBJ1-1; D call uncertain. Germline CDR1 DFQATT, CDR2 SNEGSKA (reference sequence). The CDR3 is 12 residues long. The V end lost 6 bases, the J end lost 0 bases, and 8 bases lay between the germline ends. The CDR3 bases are TGCAGTGCCGCCCAGATGAACACTGAAGCTTTCTTT. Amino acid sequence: CSAAQMNTEAFF.

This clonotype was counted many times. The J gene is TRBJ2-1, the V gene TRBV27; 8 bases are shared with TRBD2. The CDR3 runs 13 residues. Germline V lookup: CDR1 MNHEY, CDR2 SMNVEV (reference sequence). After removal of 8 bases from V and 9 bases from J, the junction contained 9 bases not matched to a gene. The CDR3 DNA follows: TGTGCCAGCGGTGGACTAGCCGGCGCTGAGCAGTTCTTC. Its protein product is CASGGLAGAEQFF.

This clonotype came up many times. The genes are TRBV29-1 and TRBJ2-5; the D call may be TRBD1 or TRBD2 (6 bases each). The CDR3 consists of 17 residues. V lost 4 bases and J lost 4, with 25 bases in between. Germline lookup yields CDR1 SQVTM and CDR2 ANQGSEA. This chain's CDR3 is CSVAPPGAGTGGETQYF. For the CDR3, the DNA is TGCAGCGTTGCCCCACCGGGGGCCGGGACCGGCGGAGAGACCCAGTACTTC.

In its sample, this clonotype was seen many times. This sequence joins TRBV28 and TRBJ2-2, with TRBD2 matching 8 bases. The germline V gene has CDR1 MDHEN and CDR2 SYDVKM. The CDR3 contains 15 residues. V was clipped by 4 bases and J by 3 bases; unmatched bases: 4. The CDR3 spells CASSSGRADTGELFF. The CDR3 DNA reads TGTGCCAGCAGTTCCGGGAGGGCGGACACCGGGGAGCTGTTTTTT.

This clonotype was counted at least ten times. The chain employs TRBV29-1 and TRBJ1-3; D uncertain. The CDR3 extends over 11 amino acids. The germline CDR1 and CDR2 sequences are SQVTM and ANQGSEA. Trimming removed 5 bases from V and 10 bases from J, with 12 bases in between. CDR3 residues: CSVRIGPTIYF. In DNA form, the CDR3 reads TGCAGCGTTAGGATCGGCCCAACCATATATTTT.

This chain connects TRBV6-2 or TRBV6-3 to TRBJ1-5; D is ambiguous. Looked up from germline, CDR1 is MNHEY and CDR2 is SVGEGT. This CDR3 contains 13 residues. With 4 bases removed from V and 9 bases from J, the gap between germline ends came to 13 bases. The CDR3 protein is CASSLEGALPQHF. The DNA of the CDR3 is TGTGCCAGCAGTTTGGAGGGTGCGCTGCCCCAGCATTTT.

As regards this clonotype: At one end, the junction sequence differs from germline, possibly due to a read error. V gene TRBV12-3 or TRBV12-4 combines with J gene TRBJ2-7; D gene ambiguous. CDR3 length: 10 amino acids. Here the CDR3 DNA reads TGTGCCAGGGGTACCTACGAGCATTACTTC. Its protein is CARGTYEHYF.

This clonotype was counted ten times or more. CDR3 DNA: TGCAGCGTTGGCGGGACTAGCGGAGTATACAATGAGCAGTTCTTC. Its protein is CSVGGTSGVYNEQFF. The chain links TRBV29-1 to TRBJ2-1; 11 nucleotides align to TRBD2. Germline trimming cut 4 bases from V and 4 bases from J; bases unmatched to any gene: 6. Germline CDR1 is SQVTM and CDR2 is ANQGSEA. The CDR3 is made up of 15 amino acids.

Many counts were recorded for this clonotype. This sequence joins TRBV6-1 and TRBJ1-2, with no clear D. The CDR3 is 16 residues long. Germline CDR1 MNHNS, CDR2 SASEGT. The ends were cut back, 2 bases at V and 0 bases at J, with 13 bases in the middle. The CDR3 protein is CASSEQVYGSNYGYTF. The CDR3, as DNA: TGTGCCAGCAGTGAACAAGTTTACGGTTCTAACTATGGCTACACCTTC.

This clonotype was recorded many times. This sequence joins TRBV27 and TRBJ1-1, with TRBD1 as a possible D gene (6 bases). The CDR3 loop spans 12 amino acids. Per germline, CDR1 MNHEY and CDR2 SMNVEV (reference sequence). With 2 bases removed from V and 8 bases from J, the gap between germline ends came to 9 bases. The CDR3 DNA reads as TGTGCCAGCAGTTTAGGACAGAGCGAAGCTTTCTTT. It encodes CASSLGQSEAFF.

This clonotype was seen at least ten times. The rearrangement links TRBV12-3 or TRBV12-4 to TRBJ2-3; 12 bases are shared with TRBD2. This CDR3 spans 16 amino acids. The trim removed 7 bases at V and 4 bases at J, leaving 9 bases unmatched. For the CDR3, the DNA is TGTGCCAGCAACCTACTAGCGGGGGGCTTCCCAGATACGCAGTATTTT. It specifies CASNLLAGGFPDTQYF.

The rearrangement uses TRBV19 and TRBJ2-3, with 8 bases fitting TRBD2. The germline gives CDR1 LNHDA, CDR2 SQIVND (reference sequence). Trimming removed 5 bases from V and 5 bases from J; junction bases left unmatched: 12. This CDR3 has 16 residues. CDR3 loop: CASSLLGGLDGDTQYF. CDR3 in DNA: TGTGCCAGTAGTCTCCTTGGGGGACTAGACGGAGATACGCAGTATTTT.

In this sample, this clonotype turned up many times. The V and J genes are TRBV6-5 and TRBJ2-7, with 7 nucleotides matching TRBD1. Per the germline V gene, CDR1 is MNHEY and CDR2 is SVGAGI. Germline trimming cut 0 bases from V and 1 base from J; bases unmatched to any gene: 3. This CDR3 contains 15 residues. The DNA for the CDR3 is TGTGCCAGCAGTTACTCATACAGGGGATCCTACGAGCAGTACTTC. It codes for CASSYSYRGSYEQYF.

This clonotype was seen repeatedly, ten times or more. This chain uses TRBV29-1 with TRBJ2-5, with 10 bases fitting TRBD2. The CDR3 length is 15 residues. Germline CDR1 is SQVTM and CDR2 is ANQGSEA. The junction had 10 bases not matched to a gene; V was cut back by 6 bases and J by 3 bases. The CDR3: CSVMGLAMEEETQYF. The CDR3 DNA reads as TGCAGCGTGATGGGACTAGCGATGGAGGAAGAGACCCAGTACTTC.

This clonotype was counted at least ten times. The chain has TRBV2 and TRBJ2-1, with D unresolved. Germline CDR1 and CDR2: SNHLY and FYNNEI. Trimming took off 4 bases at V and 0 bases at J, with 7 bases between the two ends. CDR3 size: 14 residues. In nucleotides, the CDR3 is TGTGCCAGCAGTGCAGAGAGCTCCTACAATGAGCAGTTCTTC. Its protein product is CASSAESSYNEQFF.

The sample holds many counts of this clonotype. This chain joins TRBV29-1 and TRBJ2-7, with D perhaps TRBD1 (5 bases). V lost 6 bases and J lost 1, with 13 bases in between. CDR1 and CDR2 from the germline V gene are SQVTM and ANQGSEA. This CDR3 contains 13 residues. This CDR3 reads CSVLGRDSYEQYF. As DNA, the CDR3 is TGCAGCGTGCTGGGCAGGGATTCCTACGAGCAGTACTTC.

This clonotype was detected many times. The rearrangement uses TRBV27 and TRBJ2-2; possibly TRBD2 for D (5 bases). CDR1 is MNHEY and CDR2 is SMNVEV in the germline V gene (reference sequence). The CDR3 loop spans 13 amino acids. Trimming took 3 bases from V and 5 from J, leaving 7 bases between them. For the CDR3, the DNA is TGTGCCAGCAGTTTGAGGGAAACCGGGGAGCTGTTTTTT. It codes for CASSLRETGELFF.

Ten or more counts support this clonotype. In DNA, the CDR3 is TGTGCCAGCAGCCAATCCCGGACTAGCGGGAGTGGAGATACGCAGTATTTT. Its protein is CASSQSRTSGSGDTQYF. The chain couples TRBV3-1 to TRBJ2-3, with 13 bases fitting TRBD2. The CDR3 is made up of 17 amino acids. The V and J ends lost 2 bases and 5 bases, in that order; junction bases with no gene match: 7. In germline, CDR1 is LGHDT, CDR2 YNNKEL (reference sequence).

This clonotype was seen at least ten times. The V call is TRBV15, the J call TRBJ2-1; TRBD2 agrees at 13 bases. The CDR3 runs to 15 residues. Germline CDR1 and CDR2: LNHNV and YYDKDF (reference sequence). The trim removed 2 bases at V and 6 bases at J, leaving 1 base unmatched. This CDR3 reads CATSRWTSGSNEQFF. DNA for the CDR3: TGTGCCACCAGCAGATGGACTAGCGGGAGCAATGAGCAGTTCTTC.

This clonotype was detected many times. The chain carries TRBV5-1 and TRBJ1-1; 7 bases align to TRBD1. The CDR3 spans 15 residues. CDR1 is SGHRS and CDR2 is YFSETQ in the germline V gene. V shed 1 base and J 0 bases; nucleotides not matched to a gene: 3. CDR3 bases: TGCGCCAGCAGCTTGAACCAGGGGGTGAACACTGAAGCTTTCTTT. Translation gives CASSLNQGVNTEAFF.

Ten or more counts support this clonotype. This CDR3 reads CSARDDEQFF. The DNA for the CDR3 is TGCAGTGCTAGAGATGATGAGCAGTTCTTC. The V and J genes are TRBV20-1 and TRBJ2-1, with no clear D. Germline V gives CDR1 DFQATT, CDR2 SNEGSKA (reference sequence). The CDR3 length is 10 residues. Trimming took 0 bases from V and 8 from J, leaving 2 bases between them.